This T cell receptor beta chain was recovered during a study of blood T cells in healthy people across ages. Concerning this clonotype itself: Its antigen is undetermined.

The study's findings and limits: Whereas aged donors had fewer naive CD4+ cells, long-lived donors had more of them and higher diversity. Strong correlation linked observed beta diversity and percent naive T cells.

Primers used in a second PCR of about 6 to 12 cycles were a sample-barcoded 5' primer and a J-beta primer mix. Each of the cDNA molecules was tagged by a template-switch adaptor with 12 random nucleotides. TCRdb re-called the 5' RACE reads through MiXCR, storing one row per CDR3 protein. The sample carries roughly 1,500,000 distinct CDR3 sequences, approximately 38% recorded once. The receptor was isolated from a woman aged 18-35 years in good health. The sequenced sample was blood.

Here the CDR3 DNA reads TGCAGTGCTAGGGAGGGGACTGTCGAGGTTTATGAAAAACTGTTTTTT. This gives the protein CSAREGTVEVYEKLFF. The chain links TRBV20-1 to TRBJ1-4; possibly TRBD1 for D (5 bases). The germline gives CDR1 DFQATT, CDR2 SNEGSKA (reference sequence). The CDR3 loop spans 16 amino acids. Trimming removed 3 bases at V and 6 bases at J, with 20 bases between.